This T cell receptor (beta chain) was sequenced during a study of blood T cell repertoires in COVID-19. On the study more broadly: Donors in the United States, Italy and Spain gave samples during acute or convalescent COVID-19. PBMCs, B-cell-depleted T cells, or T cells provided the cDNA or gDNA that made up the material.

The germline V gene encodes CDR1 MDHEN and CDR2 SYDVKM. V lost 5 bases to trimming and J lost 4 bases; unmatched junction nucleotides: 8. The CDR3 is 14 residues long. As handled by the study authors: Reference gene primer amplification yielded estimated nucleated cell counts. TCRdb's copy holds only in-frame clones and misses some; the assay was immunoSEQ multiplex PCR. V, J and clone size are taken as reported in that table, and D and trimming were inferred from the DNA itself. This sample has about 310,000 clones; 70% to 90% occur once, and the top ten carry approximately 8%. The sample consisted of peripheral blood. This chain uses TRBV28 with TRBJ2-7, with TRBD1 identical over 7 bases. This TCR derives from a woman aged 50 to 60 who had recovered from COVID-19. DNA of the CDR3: TGTGCCAGCAGTCGACAGGGTTTATTTTACGAGCAGTACTTC. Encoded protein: CASSRQGLFYEQYF.